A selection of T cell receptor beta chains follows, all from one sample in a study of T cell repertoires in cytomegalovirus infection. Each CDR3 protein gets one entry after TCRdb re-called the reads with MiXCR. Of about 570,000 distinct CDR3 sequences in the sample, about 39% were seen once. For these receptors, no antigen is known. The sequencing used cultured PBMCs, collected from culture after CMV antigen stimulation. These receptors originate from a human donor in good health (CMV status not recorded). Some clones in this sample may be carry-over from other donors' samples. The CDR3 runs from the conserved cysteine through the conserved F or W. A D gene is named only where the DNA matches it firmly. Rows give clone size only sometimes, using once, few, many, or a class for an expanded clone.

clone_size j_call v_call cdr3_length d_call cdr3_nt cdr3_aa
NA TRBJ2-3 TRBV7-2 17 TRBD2 TGTGCCAGCAGCTTAGTTCAGCGGGAGGGACCTCGGGGTACGCAGTATTTT CASSLVQREGPRGTQYF
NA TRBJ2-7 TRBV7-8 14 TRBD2 TGTGCCAGCAGCTTGGCGGGGGGGCAAGGTGAGCAGTACTTC CASSLAGGQGEQYF
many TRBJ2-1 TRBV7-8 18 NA TGTGCCAGCAGCTTAGGGCCCTTGGGAAACCAAAGGGACAATGAGCAGTTCTTC CASSLGPLGNQRDNEQFF
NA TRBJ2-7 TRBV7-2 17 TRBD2 TGTGCCAGCAGCCGTGGGCCCACTAGCGGGAGCTTCTACGAGCAGTACTTC CASSRGPTSGSFYEQYF
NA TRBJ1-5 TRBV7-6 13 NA TGTGCCAGCATAGGGGACCTCTATCAGCCCCAGCATTTT CASIGDLYQPQHF
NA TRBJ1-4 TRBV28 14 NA TGTGCCAGCAGTTTGTCGGGAAATGGGGAAAAACTGTTTTTT CASSLSGNGEKLFF
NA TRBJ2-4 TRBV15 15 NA TGTGCCACCAGCAGCCTAGGGGGGGCCAAAAACATTCAGTACTTC CATSSLGGAKNIQYF
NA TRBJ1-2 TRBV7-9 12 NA TGTGCCAGCAGCCTCGGAATGGATGGCTACACCTTC CASSLGMDGYTF
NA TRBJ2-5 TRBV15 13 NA TGTGCTTATACCAAAGGGGCGGGAGAGACCCAGTACTTC CAYTKGAGETQYF
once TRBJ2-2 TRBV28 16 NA TGTGCCAGCAGCTCCGACAGTTTTACAGACACCGGGGAGCTGTTTTTT CASSSDSFTDTGELFF
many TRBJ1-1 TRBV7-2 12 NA TGTGCCAGCAGCTGGGGGGATACTGAAGCTTTCTTT CASSWGDTEAFF
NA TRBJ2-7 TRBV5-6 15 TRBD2 TGTGCCAGCAGCTTGGGGGCCGGGAGGGCCTTCGAGCAGTACTTC CASSLGAGRAFEQYF
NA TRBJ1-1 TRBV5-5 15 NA TGTGCCAGCAGCGGGGGGGAGTCAGGGTGGACTGAAGCTTTCTTT CASSGGESGWTEAFF
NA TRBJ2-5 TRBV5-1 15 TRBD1 TGCGCCAGCAGCTACGATCCCAGGGGGATAGAGACCCAGTACTTC CASSYDPRGIETQYF
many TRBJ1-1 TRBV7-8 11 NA TGTGCCAGCACCACAAACACTGAAGCTTTCTTT CASTTNTEAFF
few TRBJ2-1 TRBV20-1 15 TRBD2 TGCAGTGCTCTTAGCGGGAGGGCCTCCTACAATGAGCAGTTCTTC CSALSGRASYNEQFF
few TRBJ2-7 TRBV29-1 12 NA TGCAGCGCTGCCTCTGGGACCTACGAGCAGTACTTC CSAASGTYEQYF
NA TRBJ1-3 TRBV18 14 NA TGTGCCAGCTCACCATCTGACTCTGGAAACACCATATATTTT CASSPSDSGNTIYF
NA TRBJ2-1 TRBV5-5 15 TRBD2 TGTGCCAGCAGCAGGGACGCTAGCGGGAGTAATGAGCAGTTCTTC CASSRDASGSNEQFF
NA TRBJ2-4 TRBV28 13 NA TGTGCCAGCAGTTTACCATCCGGGGACAACCAGTACTTC CASSLPSGDNQYF
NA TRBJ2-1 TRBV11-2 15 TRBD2 TGTGCCAGCAGCCCCGTGACTAGCGGGAGTAATGAGCAGTTCTTC CASSPVTSGSNEQFF
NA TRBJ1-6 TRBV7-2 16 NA TGTGCCAGCAGCTTATTCATACTCCCCTATAATTCACCCCTCCACTTT CASSLFILPYNSPLHF
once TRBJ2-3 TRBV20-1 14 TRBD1 TGCAGTGCTACCGGACAGGAGAGCACAGATACGCAGTATTTT CSATGQESTDTQYF
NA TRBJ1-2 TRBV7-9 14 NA TGTGCCAGCAGCTTAGAGGGGGGGCAGGGCCGCTACACCTTC CASSLEGGQGRYTF
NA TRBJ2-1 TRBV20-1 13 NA TGCAGTGCCAGGACAAATTTATACAATGAGCAGTTCTTC CSARTNLYNEQFF
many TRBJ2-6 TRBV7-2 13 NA TGTGCCAGCAGCTTTGCTGGGGCCAACGTCCTGACTTTC CASSFAGANVLTF
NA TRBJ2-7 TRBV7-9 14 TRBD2 TGTGCCAGCAGCTTAGTAGCGGGAGGCGGAGAGCAGTACTTC CASSLVAGGGEQYF
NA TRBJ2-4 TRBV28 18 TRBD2 TGTGCCAGCAGTTTGCGACTAGCGGGGGAACTAGCCAAAAACATTCAGTACTTC CASSLRLAGELAKNIQYF
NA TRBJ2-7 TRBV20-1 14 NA TGCAGTGCTCTAGCGCGCTCTGGGTACTACGAGCAGTACTTC CSALARSGYYEQYF
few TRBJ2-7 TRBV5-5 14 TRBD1 TGTGCCAGTGACAGGGTGAAGGGATCCTACGAGCAGTACTTC CASDRVKGSYEQYF
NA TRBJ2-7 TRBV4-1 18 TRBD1 TGCGCCAGCAGCCTATATTATTCCGGGACAGGGGATACCTACGAGCAGTACTTC CASSLYYSGTGDTYEQYF
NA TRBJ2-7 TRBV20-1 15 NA TGCAGTGCTAGCCCCTTGGGGGAGAACTCCTACGAGCAGTACTTC CSASPLGENSYEQYF
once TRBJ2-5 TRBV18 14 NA TGTGCCAGCTCACCAGACCTCAGGGATCAGACCCAGTACTTC CASSPDLRDQTQYF
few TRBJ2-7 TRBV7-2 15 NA TGTGCCAGCAGCTTAGTGGCTACAGAGCTCTACGAGCAGTACTTC CASSLVATELYEQYF
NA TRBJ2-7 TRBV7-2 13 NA TGTGCCAGCAGCCGGGTCCGAACCTACGAGCAGTACTTC CASSRVRTYEQYF
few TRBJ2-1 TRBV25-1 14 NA TGTGCCAGCAGTGAGGGGTGGGCCTACAATGAGCAGTTCTTC CASSEGWAYNEQFF
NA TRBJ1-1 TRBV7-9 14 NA TGTGCCAGCACCCCCCCGGGGGGGCGTACTGAAGCTTTCTTT CASTPPGGRTEAFF
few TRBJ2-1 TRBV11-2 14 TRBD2 TGTGCCAGCACCCTGACTAGCGGGGGGGCCGGTCCGTTCTTC CASTLTSGGAGPFF
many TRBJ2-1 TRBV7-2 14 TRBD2 TGTGCCAGCAGACTAGCGGGAGGCTGGCATGAGCAGTTCTTC CASRLAGGWHEQFF
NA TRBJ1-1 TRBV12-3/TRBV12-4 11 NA TGTGCCAGCGGAAGTGGCGCAGTGGCTTTCTTT CASGSGAVAFF
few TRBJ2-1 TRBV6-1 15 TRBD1 TGTGCCAGCAGGGCGGGACAGGGGGCCTGGTATGAGCAGTTCTTC CASRAGQGAWYEQFF